This T cell receptor (beta chain) was observed in a study of blood T cell repertoires in COVID-19. Study-wide context: Donors in the United States, Italy and Spain gave samples during acute or convalescent COVID-19. From T cells, B-cell-depleted T cells, or PBMCs came the material, which was cDNA or gDNA.

Authors' methods: Amplification with reference gene primers provided the estimates of nucleated cell counts. Assay: immunoSEQ multiplex PCR; the TCRdb copy retains only in-frame clones and omits some. The V and J calls and clone size come from that table; D and trimming were worked out from the DNA. The data hold some 200,000 clones, with more than 75% observed a single time. Germline V gene lookup returns CDR1 MDHEN and CDR2 SYDVKM. The V end was cut by 11 bases, the J end by 6 bases, with 13 bases between. The CDR3 is 12 residues long. Across 20 to 25 US areas, participants ranged in age from about 18 to 89 years.

The sequence derives from a man aged 25-40 years in a cohort exposed to, infected with or recovered from COVID-19 (not recorded which). The specimen sequenced was PBMCs or T cells enriched from blood (not recorded which). The V call is TRBV28, the J call TRBJ1-4, with unresolved D. Here the CDR3 reads CAAGKGYEKLFF. CDR3 in DNA: TGTGCCGCCGGGAAGGGTTATGAAAAACTGTTTTTT.